This T cell receptor (beta chain) was profiled in a study of shared clonotypes between healthy human individuals. General study points: An expected dependence of interdonor clonotype sharing on sequencing depth was noted. The generation probabilities recorded for non-shared clonotypes fell below those of clonotypes shared by all four donors.

The CDR3 is 15 residues long. CDR1 and CDR2 from the germline V gene are SGHRS and YFSETQ. The V end was cut by 0 bases, the J end by 7 bases, with 14 bases between. Adult donors, all healthy and HIV-negative, had no recent acute infections or vaccinations. With respect to this clone: Its antigen is not known.

Each subset's genomic DNA was split evenly across several immunoSEQ plates. The table came from immunoSEQ multiplex PCR; TCRdb's copy has only in-frame clones and leaves some out. The sample records some 1 million clones, under 80% being singletons. This chain connects TRBV5-1 to TRBJ1-5; D possibly corresponds to TRBD1 (5 bases). The TCR sequence derives from a man in his late teens or twenties in good health. Sequenced material: memory CD4+ T cells sorted from blood. Subset meaning: CD45RA-negative fraction. CDR3: CASSLGEGRNQPQHF. The CDR3 DNA reads TGCGCCAGCAGCTTGGGGGAGGGGAGGAACCAGCCCCAGCATTTT.